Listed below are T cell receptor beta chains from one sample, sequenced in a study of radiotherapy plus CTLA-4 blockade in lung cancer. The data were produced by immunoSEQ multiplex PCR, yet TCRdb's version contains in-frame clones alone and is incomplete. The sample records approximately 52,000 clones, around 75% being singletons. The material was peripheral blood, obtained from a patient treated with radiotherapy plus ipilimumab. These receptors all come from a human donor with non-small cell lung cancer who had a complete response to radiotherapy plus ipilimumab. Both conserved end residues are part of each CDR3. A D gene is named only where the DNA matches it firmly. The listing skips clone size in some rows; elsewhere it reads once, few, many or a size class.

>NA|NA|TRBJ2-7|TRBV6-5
TGTGCCAGCTCTAGGCAGGGTTGGAAGCAGTACTTC
CASSRQGWKQYF
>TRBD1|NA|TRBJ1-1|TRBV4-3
TGCGCCAGCAGCCAGAGATCAGGGGGCGCCGCGGACACTGAAGCTTTCTTT
CASSQRSGGAADTEAFF
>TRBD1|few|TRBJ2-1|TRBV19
TGTGCCAGTAGTCCACAGGGGGCGCAGGTCCATGAGCAGTTCTTC
CASSPQGAQVHEQFF
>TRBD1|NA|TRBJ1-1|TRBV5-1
TGCGCCAGCAGCCCAGCGACAGGGCCTTTGAACACTGAAGCTTTCTTT
CASSPATGPLNTEAFF
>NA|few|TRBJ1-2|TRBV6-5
TGTGCCAGCAGTTCGACCAACAGTGGCTATGGCTACACCTTC
CASSSTNSGYGYTF
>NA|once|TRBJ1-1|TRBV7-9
TGTGCCAGCATCCCCCTGGGGGGAACTGAAGCTTTCTTT
CASIPLGGTEAFF
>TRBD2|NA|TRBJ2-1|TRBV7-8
TGTGCCAGCAGCTTAGCGATAGAGACTAGCGGGAGTTATGAGCAGTTCTTC
CASSLAIETSGSYEQFF
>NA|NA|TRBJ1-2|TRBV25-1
TGTGCCAGCAGTCCCGCAGGGGCGCGTGACTATGGCTACACCTTC
CASSPAGARDYGYTF
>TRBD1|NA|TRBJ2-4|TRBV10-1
TGCGCCAGCAGCAGGGACAGAGCGGAAAACATTCAGTACTTC
CASSRDRAENIQYF
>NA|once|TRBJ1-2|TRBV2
TGTGCCAGCAGTGAGGCCGACTATGGCTACACCTTC
CASSEADYGYTF
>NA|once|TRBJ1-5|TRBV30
TGTGCCTGGACGGCTGAGGGTCAGCCCCAGCATTTT
CAWTAEGQPQHF
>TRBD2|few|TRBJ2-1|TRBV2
TGTGCCAGCATCCGGGGGTGGGGGGGGAGCTCCTACAATGAGCAGTTCTTC
CASIRGWGGSSYNEQFF